Listed here are 29 T cell receptor beta chains from one sample, sequenced in a study of cytomegalovirus exposure and HLA in healthy donors. Vbeta (60) and Jbeta (13) primers were used in the PCR. Produced via immunoSEQ multiplex PCR; TCRdb's table is partial and in-frame only. In the table there are about 88,000 clones, 60% to 85% of which are singletons. Input material: PBMCs. These receptors were taken from a woman aged 40 to 55 in good health and CMV-seronegative.

The DNA of the CDR3 is TGTGCCAGCTCCCTTCCTAGGGGGGGTGAAAAACTGTTTTTT. Its translation is CASSLPRGGEKLFF. This chain uses TRBV6-6 with TRBJ1-4; TRBD1 might be the D (6 bases). The CDR3 is 14 amino acids. Germline CDR1 and CDR2: MNHNY and SVGAGI (reference sequence). With 8 bases removed from V and 7 bases from J, the gap between germline ends came to 17 bases.

The genes are TRBV27 and TRBJ2-7; no clear D. Germline assignment: CDR1 MNHEY and CDR2 SMNVEV (reference sequence). Trimming stripped 2 bases from V and 2 bases from J, with 10 bases between. This CDR3 has 14 amino acids. CDR3 nucleotide sequence: TGTGCCAGCAGTTTAGGTCACAGAGCCTACGAGCAGTACTTC. Protein product: CASSLGHRAYEQYF.

J is TRBJ1-1 and V is TRBV5-6, with a possible D match to TRBD1 (5 bases). V shed 4 bases and J shed 3 bases, with 19 bases lying between them. CDR1 is SGHDT and CDR2 is YYEEEE in the germline V gene. This CDR3 has 16 amino acids. CDR3 protein: CASSNVGGGQDTEAFF. The CDR3 DNA sequence: TGTGCCAGCAGCAACGTTGGGGGAGGGCAGGACACTGAAGCTTTCTTT.

V and J are TRBV30 and TRBJ2-2, with 7 bases that match TRBD1. Germline values: CDR1 GTSNPN, CDR2 SVGIG (reference sequence). V gave up 4 bases and J gave up 4 bases; unmatched junction bases: 9. The CDR3 is made up of 15 amino acids. CDR3 DNA: TGTGCCTGGAAAGACAGGGAACTTATCACCGGGGAGCTGTTTTTT. Its translation is CAWKDRELITGELFF.

V gene TRBV19 combines with J gene TRBJ2-3, with a tentative D call TRBD2 (7 bases). V was pared by 4 bases and J by 3 bases, with 17 bases between. CDR3 length: 16 amino acids. The germline CDR1 and CDR2 sequences are LNHDA and SQIVND (reference sequence). CDR3 residues: CASSTLGGAVTDTQYF. As DNA, the CDR3 is TGTGCCAGTAGTACCCTTGGGGGGGCGGTAACAGATACGCAGTATTTT.

This chain joins TRBV7-9 and TRBJ1-2, with a possible D match to TRBD1 (6 bases). Trimming shortened V by 5 bases and J by 0 bases, and 13 bases separated the two germline ends. The CDR3 has 15 amino acids. The germline V gene has CDR1 SEHNR and CDR2 FQNEAQ (reference sequence). CDR3 sequence (DNA): TGTGCCAGCAGCCGAGACGGACAGCCTAACTATGGCTACACCTTC. It specifies CASSRDGQPNYGYTF.

This chain uses TRBV6-5 with TRBJ1-2; 7 bases fit TRBD1. The trim removed 7 bases at V and 5 bases at J, leaving 4 bases unmatched. The CDR3 spans 12 residues. Looked up from germline, CDR1 is MNHEY and CDR2 is SVGAGI. CDR3 amino acids: CASTGGGYGYTF. The CDR3 DNA sequence: TGTGCCAGCACAGGGGGTGGATATGGCTACACCTTC.

The chain is built from TRBV4-1 and TRBJ1-2, with 8 nucleotides matching TRBD1. Germline V lookup: CDR1 MGHRA, CDR2 YSYEKL. The V and J ends lost 0 bases and 2 bases, in that order; junction bases with no gene match: 5. The CDR3 consists of 16 residues. DNA of the CDR3: TGCGCCAGCAGCCAAGATCGGGCAGGGGGCAACTATGGCTACACCTTC. This gives the protein CASSQDRAGGNYGYTF.

This chain uses TRBV5-6 with TRBJ1-2, with 9 bases matching TRBD1. V was clipped by 4 bases and J by 8 bases; unmatched bases: 12. Germline CDR1 is SGHDT and CDR2 is YYEEEE. This CDR3 comprises 15 residues. The chain's CDR3 is CASSVQTGGAWGYTF. The CDR3 DNA reads TGTGCCAGCAGCGTTCAAACAGGGGGCGCTTGGGGCTACACCTTC.

The gene calls are TRBV6-6 and TRBJ2-5, with D hard to call. There are 13 residues in the CDR3. Germline CDR1 reads MNHNY; CDR2 reads SVGAGI (reference sequence). Deletions cut 6 bases from V and 2 bases from J, with 10 bases between. CDR3 coding DNA: TGTGCCAGCAGGGAGACGGCTCAAGAGACCCAGTACTTC. It is translated as CASRETAQETQYF.

The chain joins TRBV6-1 to TRBJ2-6; D perhaps matches TRBD1 (6 bases). V lost 3 bases, J lost 3 bases, and 15 bases lay in between. Germline V gene data show CDR1 as MNHNS and CDR2 as SASEGT. This CDR3 is built from 17 residues. CDR3 loop: CASSEITGSGGANVLTF. CDR3 in DNA: TGTGCCAGCAGTGAGATCACAGGGAGCGGTGGGGCCAACGTCCTGACTTTC.

The J gene is TRBJ1-5, the V gene TRBV2, with D maybe TRBD1 (5 bases). Trimming removed 6 bases at V and 3 bases at J, with 9 bases between. The germline CDR1 and CDR2 sequences are SNHLY and FYNNEI. The CDR3 sequence is 13 residues long. CDR3 sequence (DNA): TGTGCCAGCAGGCCAGGGCCCAATCAGCCCCAGCATTTT. As protein: CASRPGPNQPQHF.

The CDR3 bases are TGTGCCAGCAGCCCGAATATGAGGGGGTTGAGAGGCTACACCTTC. Translated, it gives CASSPNMRGLRGYTF. This sequence joins TRBV14 and TRBJ1-2; the D gene is possibly TRBD1 (6 bases). Germline V gene data show CDR1 as SGHDN and CDR2 as FVKESK. This CDR3 comprises 15 residues. Trimming stripped 4 bases from V and 8 bases from J, with 20 bases between.

The chain has TRBV19 and TRBJ1-2; TRBD1 might be the D (5 bases). The CDR3 is 11 amino acids. Trimming shortened V by 8 bases and J by 7 bases, and 11 bases separated the two germline ends. CDR1 and CDR2 (germline): LNHDA, SQIVND (reference sequence). The DNA of the CDR3 is TGTGCCAGTTTGACAGTCGCTGGCTACACCTTC. It translates to CASLTVAGYTF.

This chain joins TRBV6-6 and TRBJ1-4, with D perhaps matching TRBD1 (5 bases). Germline-derived CDR1 and CDR2 are MNHNY and SVGAGI (reference sequence). The CDR3 is made up of 14 amino acids. Trimming pared 8 bases from V and 0 bases from J, leaving 10 bases between. The CDR3 coding sequence is TGTGCCAGCCGAGACAGTGCAACTAATGAAAAACTGTTTTTT. It is translated as CASRDSATNEKLFF.

The chain links TRBV27 to TRBJ2-7, with 7 bases that match TRBD1. Trimming cost V 3 bases and J 3 bases; bases outside gene matches: 5. Germline values: CDR1 MNHEY, CDR2 SMNVEV (reference sequence). The CDR3 sequence is 14 residues long. The CDR3 reads CASSFLSGGYEQYF. In DNA, the CDR3 is TGTGCCAGCAGTTTCTTATCAGGGGGCTACGAGCAGTACTTC.

Worth noting for this clone: The germline gene is not matched at one end of the junction; a read error may be the cause. The genes are TRBV29-1 and TRBJ2-2; TRBD1 is a possible D gene (5 bases). CDR1 and CDR2 (germline): SQVTM, ANQGSEA. The CDR3 has 14 residues. For the CDR3, the DNA is TGCAGCATTGAGACAGATGCGAACACCGGGGAGCTGTTTTTT. It specifies CSIETDANTGELFF.

This clone was seen only once. V and J are TRBV7-2 and TRBJ2-7; no clear D gene. Trimming removed 2 bases from V and 3 bases from J, with 8 bases in between. CDR1 is SGHTA and CDR2 is FQGNSA in the germline V gene. This CDR3 has 13 residues. The CDR3 DNA follows: TGTGCCAGCAGCTTAACGACAATCTACGAGCAGTACTTC. Residues: CASSLTTIYEQYF.

This clone was observed a few times. V gene TRBV9 combines with J gene TRBJ1-2, with 7 bases lining up with TRBD1. Germline lookup yields CDR1 SGDLS and CDR2 YYNGEE. The CDR3 covers 15 residues. V was pared by 4 bases and J by 3 bases, with 9 bases of the junction left unmatched. The CDR3 protein is CASSIIGGGYYGYTF. CDR3 bases: TGTGCCAGCAGCATCATTGGAGGGGGCTACTATGGCTACACCTTC.

The chain links TRBV5-1 to TRBJ2-7, with D perhaps TRBD2 (6 bases). Trimming took off 7 bases at V and 5 bases at J, with 16 bases between the two ends. This CDR3 spans 13 amino acids. The germline CDR1 and CDR2 sequences are SGHRS and YFSETQ. CDR3 sequence reads: CASGRVGGDEQYF. The CDR3 DNA sequence: TGCGCCAGCGGCAGGGTCGGAGGGGACGAGCAGTACTTC.

CDR3 region: CASSLVGLAGGQDTQYF. CDR3 DNA sequence: TGCGCCAGCAGCTTGGTCGGACTAGCGGGGGGTCAGGATACGCAGTATTTT. The V call is TRBV5-1, the J call TRBJ2-3; 14 nucleotides agree with TRBD2. CDR3 length: 17 amino acids. CDR1 and CDR2 (germline): SGHRS, YFSETQ. After removal of 0 bases from V and 6 bases from J, the junction contained 6 bases not matched to a gene.

This clone was seen more than once but under ten times. J is TRBJ1-1 and V is TRBV14, with unresolved D. Germline V gives CDR1 SGHDN, CDR2 FVKESK. This CDR3 comprises 12 residues. V was shortened by 1 base and J by 11 bases, with 11 bases between the two germline ends. The CDR3 nucleotides read TGTGCCAGCAGCCAAGGGAGTTGGGAGGCTTTCTTT. Protein: CASSQGSWEAFF.

V is TRBV12-5 and J is TRBJ1-2; D remains ambiguous. Germline CDR1 and CDR2: LGHNT and FRNRAP. The length of the CDR3 is 13 residues. The V end was cut by 2 bases, the J end by 6 bases, with 10 bases between. The CDR3 nucleotides are TGTGCTAGTGGTTTGTTGCCCCGAGATGGCTACACCTTC. This gives the protein CASGLLPRDGYTF. The complete variable domain, with remaining parts taken from reference TRBV12-5 and TRBJ1-2, reads DARVTQTPRHKVTEMGQEVTMRCQPILGHNTVFWYRQTMMQGLELLAYFRNRAPLDDSGMPKDRFSAEMPDATLATLKIQPSEPRDSAVYFCASGLLPRDGYTFGSGTRLTVV.

The gene calls are TRBV29-1 and TRBJ1-2, with a possible D match to TRBD1 (5 bases). Germline V gene data show CDR1 as SQVTM and CDR2 as ANQGSEA. The CDR3 totals 11 residues. DNA for the CDR3: TGCACCGGGGGAGGTTGGAATGGCTACACCTTC. Encoded protein: CTGGGWNGYTF.

The J gene is TRBJ2-7, the V gene TRBV5-1, with TRBD1 identical over 10 bases. Germline trimming cut 0 bases from V and 5 bases from J; bases unmatched to any gene: 2. The germline V gene encodes CDR1 SGHRS and CDR2 YFSETQ. This CDR3 is built from 14 residues. The CDR3: CASSLGGTGDEQYF. The CDR3 DNA reads TGCGCCAGCAGCTTGGGGGGGACAGGGGACGAGCAGTACTTC.

The chain joins TRBV27 to TRBJ1-1; D might be TRBD1 (5 bases). Trimming took 6 bases from V and 0 from J, leaving 14 bases between them. The CDR3 consists of 15 residues. CDR1 is MNHEY and CDR2 is SMNVEV in the germline V gene (reference sequence). Here the CDR3 reads CASSINRPLNTEAFF. The CDR3 DNA is TGTGCCAGCAGCATAAACAGGCCCCTGAACACTGAAGCTTTCTTT.

The gene calls are TRBV2 and TRBJ2-2; 10 positions agree with TRBD1. V shed 9 bases and J 4 bases; nucleotides not matched to a gene: 5. CDR1 is SNHLY and CDR2 is FYNNEI in the germline V gene. The CDR3 has 14 amino acids. The CDR3 protein is CASRQGARTGELFF. In DNA form, the CDR3 reads TGTGCCAGTAGACAGGGGGCGCGCACCGGGGAGCTGTTTTTT.

The chain links TRBV7-9 to TRBJ2-1; 12 bases are a match to TRBD2. V shed 1 base, J shed 9 bases, and the junction held 1 base outside the gene matches. Germline V gene lookup returns CDR1 SEHNR and CDR2 FQNEAQ (reference sequence). The CDR3 is 14 residues long. In nucleotides, the CDR3 is TGTGCCAGCAGCTTAGGACTAGCGGGAGCTGAGCAGTTCTTC. This encodes CASSLGLAGAEQFF.

As to this clone: The junction shows a germline mismatch at one end, possibly a read error. V gene TRBV7-9 combines with J gene TRBJ1-1, with D unresolved. The CDR3 runs to 16 residues. Germline CDR1 SEHNR, CDR2 FQNEAQ (reference sequence). The CDR3 sequence is CVSSPRAGLGNTEAFF. In DNA, the CDR3 is TGTGTCAGCAGCCCCCGGGCCGGACTGGGGAACACTGAAGCTTTCTTT.